The T cell receptor (beta chain) under discussion was sequenced for a study of control samples from healthy donors and cancer patients. Some clones are missing from TCRdb's copy, which holds only in-frame ones; the method was immunoSEQ multiplex PCR. The top ten hold approximately 7.6% of the sample, which has approximately 85,000 clones, less than 90% seen once. Germline V gene lookup returns CDR1 MDHEN and CDR2 SYDVKM. Trimming took 7 bases from V and 5 from J; bases not matched to a gene: 9. The CDR3 has 15 amino acids. The sequencing sample was made of blood. The TCR originated in a woman aged 55-69 years in good health. V usage is TRBV28 and J usage is TRBJ2-7, with TRBD1 matching 12 bases. CDR3 residues: CASTAAGTGGHEQYF. The CDR3 bases are TGTGCCAGCACCGCAGCCGGGACAGGGGGCCACGAGCAGTACTTC.